These T cell receptor beta chains were read from a single sample in a study of T cells in Graves' hyperthyroidism and ophthalmopathy. TCRdb re-called the multiplex PCR reads through MiXCR, storing one row per CDR3 protein. The sample carries 620,000 or so distinct CDR3 sequences, 13% to 15% recorded once. Sample: blood. The receptors stem from a woman aged 45-65 years with Graves' ophthalmopathy. The CDR3 runs from the conserved cysteine through the conserved F or W. The order of the fields is clone size, J gene, D gene, V gene, CDR3 DNA, CDR3 protein. A D gene is named only where the DNA matches it firmly. For some rows the clone size is stated as once, few or many, or as a class when expanded; others skip it.

abundance: few; j_gene: TRBJ1-2; d_gene: TRBD1; v_gene: TRBV7-3; CDR3nt: TGTGCCAGCAGACCTGGACAGGGGGTAGATGGCTACACCTTC; CDR3aa: CASRPGQGVDGYTF
abundance: -; j_gene: TRBJ2-7; d_gene: TRBD1; v_gene: TRBV6-4; CDR3nt: TGTGCCAGCAGAGCGGGACAGGGGAAGGCCATCGAGCAGTACTTC; CDR3aa: CASRAGQGKAIEQYF
abundance: many; j_gene: TRBJ2-1; d_gene: -; v_gene: TRBV20-1; CDR3nt: TGCAGTGCTAGAGGCGGATTTATCAATGAGCAGTTCTTC; CDR3aa: CSARGGFINEQFF
abundance: -; j_gene: TRBJ2-1; d_gene: -; v_gene: TRBV6-9; CDR3nt: TGTGCCAGCAGTTTGGGGGGGCCTGGCGATGAGCAGTTCTTC; CDR3aa: CASSLGGPGDEQFF
abundance: many; j_gene: TRBJ2-3; d_gene: -; v_gene: TRBV19; CDR3nt: TGTGCCAGTAGTGCGACCAGGGGACGCGGGAGATCCGGCACAGATACGCAGTATTTT; CDR3aa: CASSATRGRGRSGTDTQYF
abundance: few; j_gene: TRBJ2-6; d_gene: -; v_gene: TRBV15; CDR3nt: TGTGCCACCAGCAGTAGCCGGCCGTCCCAAGCCAACGTCCTGACTTTC; CDR3aa: CATSSSRPSQANVLTF
abundance: many; j_gene: TRBJ2-2; d_gene: -; v_gene: TRBV6-1; CDR3nt: TGTGCCAGCAGTACCCGGGGAGGACGCGGGTTTGAGGAGCTGTTTTTT; CDR3aa: CASSTRGGRGFEELFF
abundance: few; j_gene: TRBJ2-1; d_gene: -; v_gene: TRBV6-2/TRBV6-3; CDR3nt: TGTGCCAGCAGTTACTCGGTCGGGGGGCATGAGCAGTTCTTC; CDR3aa: CASSYSVGGHEQFF
abundance: few; j_gene: TRBJ1-2; d_gene: TRBD1; v_gene: TRBV29-1; CDR3nt: TGCAGCGTCTTCGACCACAGGGGCCCCGGGGGAGGCTACACCTTC; CDR3aa: CSVFDHRGPGGGYTF
abundance: many; j_gene: TRBJ2-3; d_gene: -; v_gene: TRBV15; CDR3nt: TGTGCCACCAGCAAGCGTTGGGGAGATACGCAGTATTTT; CDR3aa: CATSKRWGDTQYF
abundance: many; j_gene: TRBJ2-5; d_gene: -; v_gene: TRBV7-9; CDR3nt: TGTGCCAGCAGCCCCTCAGGGACGGACGCGACGGAGACCCAGTACTTC; CDR3aa: CASSPSGTDATETQYF
abundance: -; j_gene: TRBJ2-2; d_gene: TRBD1; v_gene: TRBV29-1; CDR3nt: TGCAGCGCTCTCGAACCGGGACAGGGGGCCCTAAGATGGGGCGGGGAGCTGTTTTTT; CDR3aa: CSALEPGQGALRWGGELFF
abundance: few; j_gene: TRBJ2-3; d_gene: TRBD2; v_gene: TRBV18; CDR3nt: TGTGCCAGCTCGCTACGCGGGGGTACTAGCGGAATTGGGAATACGCAGTATTTT; CDR3aa: CASSLRGGTSGIGNTQYF
abundance: many; j_gene: TRBJ2-7; d_gene: -; v_gene: TRBV5-6; CDR3nt: TGTGCCAGCAGCTTGCCCGGGGTCCTCACCTACGAGCAGTACTTC; CDR3aa: CASSLPGVLTYEQYF
abundance: many; j_gene: TRBJ1-5; d_gene: TRBD1; v_gene: TRBV7-2; CDR3nt: TGTGCCAGCAGCTTAGACAGGGGCAGCAATCAGCCCCAGCATTTT; CDR3aa: CASSLDRGSNQPQHF
abundance: -; j_gene: TRBJ2-7; d_gene: TRBD1; v_gene: TRBV2; CDR3nt: TGTGCCAGCACCGGGACAGGGGATTACGAGCAGTACTTC; CDR3aa: CASTGTGDYEQYF
abundance: many; j_gene: TRBJ1-4; d_gene: TRBD1; v_gene: TRBV12-3/TRBV12-4; CDR3nt: TGTGCCAGCAGCCGTCAAGGGGGCACTAATGAAAAACTGTTTTTT; CDR3aa: CASSRQGGTNEKLFF
abundance: -; j_gene: TRBJ1-5; d_gene: -; v_gene: TRBV19; CDR3nt: TGTGCCAGTAGTATATTGGGGGAAGGTCAGCCCCAGCATTTT; CDR3aa: CASSILGEGQPQHF
abundance: -; j_gene: TRBJ1-2; d_gene: -; v_gene: TRBV7-9; CDR3nt: TGTGCCAGCAGCTTCCAAACAGGATATGGCTACACCTTC; CDR3aa: CASSFQTGYGYTF
abundance: few; j_gene: TRBJ2-5; d_gene: TRBD2; v_gene: TRBV18; CDR3nt: TGTGCCAGCTCACTGCCAGCGGGAGGGCCACGAGAGACCCAGTACTTC; CDR3aa: CASSLPAGGPRETQYF
abundance: -; j_gene: TRBJ1-2; d_gene: -; v_gene: TRBV27; CDR3nt: TGTGCCAGCAGTTTAGGAGGGACGGGGAACTATGGCTACACCTTC; CDR3aa: CASSLGGTGNYGYTF
abundance: -; j_gene: TRBJ1-1; d_gene: -; v_gene: TRBV20-1; CDR3nt: TGCAGTGCTGACCAACAGGCGACCGAGAACACTGAAGCTTTCTTT; CDR3aa: CSADQQATENTEAFF
abundance: -; j_gene: TRBJ2-2; d_gene: TRBD2; v_gene: TRBV9; CDR3nt: TGTGCCAGCAGCCCCGGGACTAGCAGAAACACCGGGGAGCTGTTTTTT; CDR3aa: CASSPGTSRNTGELFF
abundance: many; j_gene: TRBJ2-7; d_gene: -; v_gene: TRBV6-1; CDR3nt: TGTGCCAGCAAACTCGGACCGGCAAGCTCCTACGAGCAGTACTTC; CDR3aa: CASKLGPASSYEQYF
abundance: many; j_gene: TRBJ1-2; d_gene: TRBD1; v_gene: TRBV12-5; CDR3nt: TGTGCTAGTGGCCCGAGGACAGGGGAGGGGGATGGCTACACCTTC; CDR3aa: CASGPRTGEGDGYTF
abundance: many; j_gene: TRBJ2-1; d_gene: -; v_gene: TRBV3-1; CDR3nt: TGTGCCAGCAGCCAAGTTCAGAATGAGCAGTTCTTC; CDR3aa: CASSQVQNEQFF
abundance: -; j_gene: TRBJ2-2; d_gene: -; v_gene: TRBV29-1; CDR3nt: TGCAGCGTTGTATCCCGGACAGCGAACACCGGGGAGCTGTTTTTT; CDR3aa: CSVVSRTANTGELFF
abundance: many; j_gene: TRBJ2-2; d_gene: -; v_gene: TRBV5-6; CDR3nt: TGTGCCAGCAGCTTGCGGACAGGGAGGGACACCGGGGAGCTGTTTTTT; CDR3aa: CASSLRTGRDTGELFF